The present T cell receptor (beta chain) was sequenced within a study of CXCR3-negative and CXCR3-positive naive CD8 T cells. Study-wide findings and caveats: Much lower diversity was found in memory CD8+ cells, while both naive subsets had comparably high diversity.

As for this clonotype: The target antigen is unknown.

The naive CD8+ gate required CD45RO-CCR7+CD27+CD95- phenotype. Via 5' RACE with UMI labels, TRB cDNA libraries were prepared. Reanalyzing the 5' RACE reads, TCRdb keeps one entry per CDR3 protein, without DNA. The repertoire shows 100,000 or so distinct CDR3 sequences; the top ten hold 1.7%. Input material: naive CXCR3- CD8+ T cells from blood. Subset noted: CD45RO-CCR7+CD27+CD95- naive CD8+ T cells lacking CXCR3 (TNR3-). This TCR was recovered from a human donor in good health. Some clones in this sample may be carry-over from other donors' samples.

CDR3 sequence reads: CASSFPSGGEAGGTTFRELFF. This chain joins TRBV28 and TRBJ2-2; lacking DNA, the TRBD2 call made by TCRdb goes unchecked. The CDR3 contains 21 residues. The germline gives CDR1 MDHEN, CDR2 SYDVKM. The full variable domain, with the rest looked up from reference TRBV28 and TRBJ2-2, is DVKVTQSSRYLVKRTGEKVFLECVQDMDHENMFWYRQDPGLGLRLIYFSYDVKMKEKGDIPEGYSVSREKKERFSLILESASTNQTSMYLCASSFPSGGEAGGTTFRELFFGEGSRLTVL.